The clone carrying this T cell receptor (beta chain) was recorded a few times. Its specificity is unknown. These data come from a study of T cell repertoires in cytomegalovirus infection. Study context: An indication of both CMV infection and matching HLA type came from public TCR beta signatures. Study results and limitations: In two of eight donors, the top clonotype was HLA-C-restricted CMV-specific.

TCRdb fed the reads into MiXCR, producing one record per CDR3 protein. The sample yields some 450,000 distinct CDR3 sequences, roughly 31% seen once. The specimen sequenced was PBMCs. This TCR was recovered from a human donor in good health (CMV status not recorded). Some clones in this sample may be carry-over from other donors' samples.

In DNA form, the CDR3 reads TGTGCCAGCAGGACGTCTTGGACGAACACCGGGGAGCTGTTTTTT. Translating it yields CASRTSWTNTGELFF. V and J are TRBV6-5 and TRBJ2-2; D gene ambiguous. This CDR3 region has 15 residues. The germline V and J ends were trimmed by 6 bases and 0 bases, with 11 bases remaining between them. Germline V gives CDR1 MNHEY, CDR2 SVGAGI.